Sequencing of this T cell receptor (beta chain) was carried out in a study of cytomegalovirus exposure and HLA in healthy donors. Sequencing was performed with immunoSEQ multiplex PCR; in TCRdb, only in-frame clones are kept and a portion is missing. The sample shows 150,000 to 200,000 clones, 70% to 90% of them seen only once. Per the germline V gene, CDR1 is SGHTA and CDR2 is FQGNSA. The CDR3 is 16 amino acids. The ends lost 2 bases at V and 5 bases at J; junction bases unmatched: 11. Sequencing was done on a sample of PBMCs. The chain carries TRBV7-2 and TRBJ1-1; 7 bases match TRBD1. This TCR derives from a man in his thirties or forties in good health and CMV-seropositive. Here the CDR3 reads CASSLRMLQGRTEAFF. CDR3 coding DNA: TGTGCCAGCAGCTTAAGGATGTTACAGGGGAGGACTGAAGCTTTCTTT.